The text below deals with one T cell receptor (beta chain). The repertoire was sequenced with immunoSEQ multiplex PCR; TCRdb's copy has only in-frame clones and lacks some. The data show around 1.9 million clones, under 95% seen once. Terminally differentiated effector memory CD45RA+ cells were excluded from the naive CD8 cells, which were CD45RO-negative and positively selected for CCR7. The sample comes from a study of shared clonotypes between healthy human individuals. The sample was naive CD8+ T cells from PBMCs. The clonotype was recovered from a man younger than 35 in good health. Some clones in this sample may be carry-over from other donors' samples.

The chain's CDR3 is CASSLLGQWRAFF. The CDR3 coding sequence is TGTGCCAGCAGTTTATTGGGTCAGTGGAGGGCTTTCTTT. The chain employs TRBV27 and TRBJ1-1; D not resolved. The length of the CDR3 is 13 residues. The germline gives CDR1 MNHEY, CDR2 SMNVEV (reference sequence). Trimming removed 1 base at V and 11 bases at J, with 14 bases between.